This section outlines one T cell receptor (beta chain) sequence together with its context. The sequenced fragment ends 3 residues before the CDR3 boundary, so the rest is inferred from the germline J gene. Recipients received nonmyeloablative bone marrow transplants from related graft donors, with transient mixed chimerism. The data belong to a study of Tregs in tolerant kidney transplant recipients. Repertoires were generated with immunoSEQ multiplex PCR, while TCRdb's copy carries only in-frame clones and drops some. The listing contains around 33,000 clones. CDR1 is KGHSH and CDR2 is LQKENI in the germline V gene. This CDR3 is 15 amino acids long. The V and J ends lost 7 bases and 0 bases, in that order; junction bases with no gene match: 6.

This sequence originates from a human patient who received a combined kidney and bone marrow transplant. Some T cells here may be from the graft donor. The sequences come from CD4+ T cells from blood (PBMCs), collected 24 months after the transplant. This chain connects TRBV18 to TRBJ1-2, with 9 positions matching TRBD1. The CDR3 sequence: CASLPGQGTNYGYTF. The CDR3 bases that were read are TGTGCCAGCTTACCGGGACAGGGTACTAACTATGGC.